These 13 T cell receptor beta chains came from one sample sequenced in a study of OX40 agonist ivuxolimab in advanced cancers. Library preparation employed the immunoSEQ multiplex PCR assay. This is the immuneACCESS table as TCRdb keeps it, with only in-frame sequences that have V and J called. A part of the clones is gone; compared with another copy, unresolved V genes explain less than half, and the rest is unexplained. Across this sample there are fewer than 25,000 clones, with around 80% seen only once. The ten largest clones take up around a third of the sample. The sequencing here drew on CD4+ or CD8+ T cells sorted from blood, taken in a trial of the OX40 agonist ivuxolimab. These receptors all stem from an adult with an advanced solid tumor such as melanoma, head and neck, liver or kidney cancer.

The V gene is TRBV2, the J gene TRBJ2-1; the D call may be TRBD1 or TRBD2 (6 bases each). The ends were cut back, 7 bases at V and 4 bases at J, with 20 bases in the middle. Germline values: CDR1 SNHLY, CDR2 FYNNEI. The CDR3 loop spans 16 amino acids. The CDR3 DNA reads as TGTGCCAGCACCCTAGGGGGTGGCGGGACTTACAATGAGCAGTTCTTC. It encodes CASTLGGGGTYNEQFF.

This clone qualifies as medium-sized (0.01 to 0.1%). At the DNA level, this CDR3 is encoded by other sequences in the same sample as well. The gene calls are TRBV7-2 and TRBJ2-7; 14 positions agree with TRBD2. The germline V gene has CDR1 SGHTA and CDR2 FQGNSA. The CDR3 runs 15 residues. V shed 5 bases and J 4 bases; nucleotides not matched to a gene: 4. DNA of the CDR3: TGTGCCAGCAGCCTCGGGACTAGCGGGGGTTACGAGCAGTACTTC. Protein product: CASSLGTSGGYEQYF.

J is TRBJ1-5 and V is TRBV27, with D maybe TRBD1 (5 bases). Germline-derived CDR1 and CDR2 are MNHEY and SMNVEV (reference sequence). The CDR3 is made up of 18 amino acids. V gave up 3 bases and J gave up 1 base, with 19 bases separating them. The CDR3 is CASSLKGLRMWSNQPQHF. CDR3 DNA sequence: TGTGCCAGCAGTTTGAAGGGGCTACGGATGTGGAGCAATCAGCCCCAGCATTTT.

The V call is TRBV6-6, the J call TRBJ2-7; 9 bases fit TRBD2. Per the germline V gene, CDR1 is MNHNY and CDR2 is SVGAGI (reference sequence). J gave up 7 bases and V 4 bases, and 11 bases lay outside the gene matches. The CDR3 length is 15 residues. CDR3 amino acids: CASSFLLAGPGEQYF. DNA for the CDR3: TGTGCCAGCAGTTTCTTGCTAGCGGGACCGGGGGAGCAGTACTTC.

The CDR3 nucleotides read TGTGCCAGCAGCCCGCATCGTCTGAATGAGCAGTTCTTC. Its protein product is CASSPHRLNEQFF. V gene TRBV5-6 combines with J gene TRBJ2-1; the D is unclear. Trimming took off 4 bases at V and 7 bases at J, with 12 bases between the two ends. CDR1 is SGHDT and CDR2 is YYEEEE in the germline V gene. CDR3 size: 13 residues.

Here the CDR3 DNA reads TGTGCCAGCAGCTCCTATGATGCTGCAACTAATGAAAAACTGTTTTTT. Translated, it gives CASSSYDAATNEKLFF. The chain uses TRBV7-9 and TRBJ1-4; D unresolved. The germline gives CDR1 SEHNR, CDR2 FQNEAQ (reference sequence). CDR3 length: 16 residues. The V end lost 4 bases, the J end lost 0 bases, and 12 bases lay between the germline ends.

The chain employs TRBV5-5 and TRBJ1-3; D is unresolved. The CDR3 extends over 12 amino acids. Germline V gene sequence: CDR1 SGHKS, CDR2 YYEKEE (reference sequence). Deletions cut 1 base from V and 2 bases from J, with 1 base between. This CDR3 is CASSLPGNTIYF. The CDR3 nucleotides read TGTGCCAGCAGCTTGCCTGGAAACACCATATATTTT. The variable domain in full, completed from reference TRBV5-5 and TRBJ1-3, reads DAGVTQSPTHLIKTRGQQVTLRCSPISGHKSVSWYQQVLGQGPQFIFQYYEKEERGRGNFPDRFSARQFPNYSSELNVNALLLGDSALYLCASSLPGNTIYFGEGSWLTVV.

The V call is TRBV10-1, the J call TRBJ2-7, with 8 positions matching TRBD1. Germline V gives CDR1 WNHNN, CDR2 SYGVQD (reference sequence). V shed 4 bases and J 2 bases; nucleotides not matched to a gene: 13. The CDR3 length is 17 residues. Here the CDR3 reads CASSAGPGTGEPYEQYF. The DNA for the CDR3 is TGCGCCAGCAGTGCAGGCCCGGGGACAGGTGAGCCCTACGAGCAGTACTTC.

This chain joins TRBV11-2 and TRBJ1-1; possible D gene TRBD1, 5 bases. The ends were cut back, 0 bases at V and 7 bases at J, with 12 bases in the middle. This CDR3 spans 14 amino acids. Germline V gives CDR1 SGHAT, CDR2 FQNNGV. CDR3 sequence (DNA): TGTGCCAGCAGCTTAGACCAGGGAAGAGGTGAAGCTTTCTTT. The encoded protein is CASSLDQGRGEAFF.

This chain links TRBV29-1 with TRBJ1-6; 10 bases line up with TRBD1. CDR3 length: 14 amino acids. V was pared by 7 bases and J by 10 bases, with 10 bases of the junction left unmatched. Germline-derived CDR1 and CDR2 are SQVTM and ANQGSEA. The CDR3 region has the DNA TGCAGCGCGAGGACAGGGGGAAGTGGATCACCCCTCCACTTT. Translation gives CSARTGGSGSPLHF.

The J gene is TRBJ1-3, the V gene TRBV6-6; D not certain. Germline assignment: CDR1 MNHNY and CDR2 SVGAGI (reference sequence). V was pared by 7 bases and J by 2 bases, with 6 bases between. This CDR3 is built from 12 residues. CDR3 amino acids: CASTPTGNTIYF. The CDR3, as DNA: TGTGCCAGCACCCCCACTGGAAACACCATATATTTT.

The chain links TRBV5-1 to TRBJ2-7, with a possible D match to TRBD2 (5 bases). Germline CDR1 reads SGHRS; CDR2 reads YFSETQ. The CDR3 is made up of 13 amino acids. Trimming shortened V by 6 bases and J by 0 bases, and 10 bases separated the two germline ends. CDR3 sequence (DNA): TGCGCCAGCACCTTTGAGGGCTCCTACGAGCAGTACTTC. Residues: CASTFEGSYEQYF.

This chain uses TRBV27 with TRBJ2-1; TRBD1 or TRBD2 may be the D gene (6 bases each). CDR1 MNHEY and CDR2 SMNVEV come from the germline V gene (reference sequence). The V end was cut by 6 bases, the J end by 6 bases, with 21 bases between. CDR3 length: 16 amino acids. In nucleotides, the CDR3 is TGTGCCAGCAGGAGCCCTTGGCCGGGGGCGGCCAATGAGCAGTTCTTC. This codes for CASRSPWPGAANEQFF.